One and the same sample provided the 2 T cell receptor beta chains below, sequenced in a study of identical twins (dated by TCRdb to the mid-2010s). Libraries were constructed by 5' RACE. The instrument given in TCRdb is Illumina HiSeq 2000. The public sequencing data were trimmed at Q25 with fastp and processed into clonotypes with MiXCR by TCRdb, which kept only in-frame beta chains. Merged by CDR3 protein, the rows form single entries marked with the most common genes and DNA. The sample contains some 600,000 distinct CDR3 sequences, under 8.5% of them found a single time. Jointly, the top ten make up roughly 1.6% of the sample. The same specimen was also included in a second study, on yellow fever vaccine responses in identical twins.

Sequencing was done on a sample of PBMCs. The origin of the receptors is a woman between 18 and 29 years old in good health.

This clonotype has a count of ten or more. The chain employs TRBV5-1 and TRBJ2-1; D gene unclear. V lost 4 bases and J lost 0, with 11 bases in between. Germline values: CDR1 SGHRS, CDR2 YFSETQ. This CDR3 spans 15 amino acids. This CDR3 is CASSTTGVSYNEQFF. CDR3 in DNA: TGCGCCAGCAGCACGACTGGCGTCTCCTACAATGAGCAGTTCTTC.

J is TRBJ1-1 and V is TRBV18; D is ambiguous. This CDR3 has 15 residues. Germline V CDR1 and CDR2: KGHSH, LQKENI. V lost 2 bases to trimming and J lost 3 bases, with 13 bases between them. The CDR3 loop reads CASSPEAGRDTEAFF. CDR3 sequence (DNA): TGTGCCAGCTCACCAGAGGCAGGTCGAGACACTGAAGCTTTCTTT.